Each of the 15 T cell receptor beta chains below was sequenced from the same sample in a study of T cell changes during pregnancy in multiple sclerosis. Generated by immunoSEQ multiplex PCR, the TCRdb table keeps only in-frame clones and is missing some. The sample comprises roughly 69,000 clones, about 90% of which are singletons, and more than 1.1% rests with the top ten. The source material was peripheral blood, sampled after pregnancy. The receptors were sampled from a female donor with multiple sclerosis, enrolled in a pregnancy study.

The J gene is TRBJ1-2, the V gene TRBV10-3; 10 nucleotides align to TRBD1. CDR3 length: 15 amino acids. Germline V gene lookup returns CDR1 ENHRY and CDR2 SYGVKD. Trimming removed 6 bases from V and 7 bases from J; junction bases left unmatched: 11. CDR3 sequence: CAIREGQGDWAGYTF. The CDR3 bases are TGTGCCATCAGGGAAGGACAGGGGGATTGGGCTGGCTACACCTTC.

The chain employs TRBV5-1 and TRBJ2-3; 16 bases agree with TRBD2. Germline V CDR1 and CDR2: SGHRS, YFSETQ. The CDR3 is 18 residues long. V dropped 4 bases and J dropped 4; count of bases not matched to a gene: 9. DNA of the CDR3: TGCGCCAGCAGCACCGGGACTAGCGGGAGGGCAGGTTCAGATACGCAGTATTTT. It yields the protein CASSTGTSGRAGSDTQYF.

This clone showed up just a few times. The rearrangement uses TRBV19 and TRBJ1-2; D gene uncertain. Germline lookup yields CDR1 LNHDA and CDR2 SQIVND (reference sequence). V gave up 6 bases and J gave up 8 bases, with 13 bases separating them. CDR3 length equals 12 residues. The CDR3: CASSGGLGGYTF. The CDR3 DNA reads TGTGCCAGTAGCGGAGGGCTTGGGGGCTACACCTTC.

DNA of the CDR3: TGTGCCTGGAGTGTAAGATGGGGGGCTAATGAAAAACTGTTTTTT. It is translated as CAWSVRWGANEKLFF. The rearrangement joins TRBV30 to TRBJ1-4; D is perhaps TRBD1 (5 bases). The ends were cut back, 0 bases at V and 3 bases at J, with 11 bases in the middle. From germline, CDR1 is GTSNPN and CDR2 SVGIG (reference sequence). The CDR3 spans 15 residues.

This chain uses TRBV2 with TRBJ2-2, with 12 bases lining up with TRBD2. CDR1 SNHLY and CDR2 FYNNEI come from the germline V gene. The CDR3 extends over 16 amino acids. The J segment lost 4 bases and the V segment lost 5 bases, leaving 5 bases of the junction unmatched. The chain's CDR3 is CASSRLAGASTGELFF. The DNA of the CDR3 is TGTGCCAGCAGTAGACTAGCGGGAGCTTCCACCGGGGAGCTGTTTTTT.

This clone was detected only a few times. This sequence joins TRBV27 and TRBJ2-6; D might be TRBD2 (5 bases). The germline V and J ends were trimmed by 5 bases and 2 bases, with 7 bases remaining between them. Looked up from germline, CDR1 is MNHEY and CDR2 is SMNVEV (reference sequence). This CDR3 has 14 residues. The CDR3 region is CASSEGAGANVLTF. CDR3 coding DNA: TGTGCCAGCAGTGAGGGAGCTGGGGCCAACGTCCTGACTTTC.

The rearrangement links TRBV11-3 to TRBJ2-5, with 8 positions matching TRBD1. This CDR3 has 14 residues. The V gene end was trimmed by 5 bases and the J gene end by 3 bases; junction bases not matched to a gene: 5. Germline V gives CDR1 SGHNT, CDR2 YENEEA. The CDR3 nucleotides read TGTGCCAGCAGCCCCCGACAGGGGAAAGAGACCCAGTACTTC. It codes for CASSPRQGKETQYF. Complete variable domain (other parts from reference TRBV11-3 and TRBJ2-5): EAGVVQSPRYKIIEKKQPVAFWCNPISGHNTLYWYLQNLGQGPELLIRYENEEAVDDSQLPKDRFSAERLKGVDSTLKIQPAELGDSAVYLCASSPRQGKETQYFGPGTRLLVL.

This clone was seen more than once but under ten times. The V call is TRBV6-5, the J call TRBJ1-2, with TRBD1 as a possible D gene (5 bases). V lost 2 bases to trimming and J lost 4 bases, with 8 bases between them. This CDR3 is built from 13 residues. Germline V lookup: CDR1 MNHEY, CDR2 SVGAGI. DNA of the CDR3: TGTGCCAGCAGTTACGCGGACACCTATGGCTACACCTTC. The encoded protein is CASSYADTYGYTF.

The chain uses TRBV1 and TRBJ2-7; the table calls TRBD2, which could not be checked here. TRBV1 is a pseudogene locus. The CDR3 has 14 residues. The CDR3 DNA follows: TGCACCAGCGGCCGACTAGCGGGAGTGTACGAGCAGTACTTC. Amino acid sequence: CTSGRLAGVYEQYF.

This chain joins TRBV11-2 and TRBJ2-2; TRBD2 matches at 8 bases. This CDR3 spans 15 amino acids. CDR1 is SGHAT and CDR2 is FQNNGV in the germline V gene. V lost 3 bases to trimming and J lost 6 bases; unmatched junction nucleotides: 6. Written as DNA, the CDR3 is TGTGCCAGCAGCTTTCCGGGACTAGGATCCGGGGAGCTGTTTTTT. This encodes CASSFPGLGSGELFF. Variable domain in full (rest from reference TRBV11-2 and TRBJ2-2): EAGVAQSPRYKIIEKRQSVAFWCNPISGHATLYWYQQILGQGPKLLIQFQNNGVVDDSQLPKDRFSAERLKGVDSTLKIQPAKLEDSAVYLCASSFPGLGSGELFFGEGSRLTVL.

V gene TRBV5-1 combines with J gene TRBJ2-7; 10 bases match TRBD2. Germline trimming cut 4 bases from V and 0 bases from J; bases unmatched to any gene: 4. The CDR3 sequence is 15 residues long. The germline V gene encodes CDR1 SGHRS and CDR2 YFSETQ. CDR3 in amino acids: CASSDGTSVSYEQYF. The CDR3 DNA is TGCGCCAGCAGCGACGGGACTAGCGTCTCCTACGAGCAGTACTTC.

This rearrangement joins TRBV7-2 to TRBJ2-1, with D uncertain. This CDR3 is built from 13 residues. Trimming removed 5 bases at V and 6 bases at J, with 11 bases between. Per germline, CDR1 SGHTA and CDR2 FQGNSA. The CDR3 region has the DNA TGTGCCAGCAGCCTGTTAGGAGTCAATGAGCAGTTCTTC. It encodes CASSLLGVNEQFF.

This chain uses TRBV11-1 with TRBJ2-7, with 7 bases matching TRBD2. Looked up from germline, CDR1 is SGHAT and CDR2 is FQDESV (reference sequence). Trimming cost V 5 bases and J 2 bases; bases outside gene matches: 18. The CDR3 extends over 18 amino acids. The CDR3 is CASSTPRGVSSIAYEQYF. As DNA, the CDR3 is TGTGCCAGCAGCACCCCCCGGGGGGTGTCTAGTATAGCCTACGAGCAGTACTTC.

The gene calls are TRBV5-1 and TRBJ2-7; a possible D gene is TRBD1 (5 bases). The CDR3 loop spans 14 amino acids. With 0 bases removed from V and 6 bases from J, the gap between germline ends came to 13 bases. Germline-derived CDR1 and CDR2 are SGHRS and YFSETQ. DNA of the CDR3: TGCGCCAGCAGCTTGGGGGCAGGGAACAGCGAGCAGTACTTC. Translation gives CASSLGAGNSEQYF.

The V and J genes are TRBV10-3 and TRBJ2-2, with 7 bases matching TRBD2. Germline values: CDR1 ENHRY, CDR2 SYGVKD. J lost 1 base, V lost 8 bases, and 1 base had no gene match. This CDR3 region has 13 residues. CDR3 coding DNA: TGTGCCATCGCTAGCGGGAACACCGGGGAGCTGTTTTTT. As protein: CAIASGNTGELFF.